The 10 T cell receptor beta chains given below trace back to one sample, sequenced in a study of T cell changes during pregnancy in multiple sclerosis. TCRdb's copy holds only in-frame clones and misses some; the assay was immunoSEQ multiplex PCR. This table holds 40,000 or so clones, around nine tenths found once. Sequencing used CD8+ T cells from peripheral blood mononuclear cells, obtained in the first trimester of pregnancy. The receptors come from a female donor with multiple sclerosis, enrolled in a pregnancy study.

The count of this clone is one. The chain uses TRBV6-5 and TRBJ1-1; possibly TRBD1 for D (5 bases). Trimming pared 2 bases from V and 3 bases from J, leaving 10 bases between. Germline V CDR1 and CDR2: MNHEY, SVGAGI. This CDR3 has 14 residues. The CDR3 nucleotides read TGTGCCAGCAGTTACGGGGGGGTGGACACTGAAGCTTTCTTT. It yields the protein CASSYGGVDTEAFF.

The CDR3 is CASSLTGHDSPLHF. The CDR3 DNA is TGTGCCAGTAGTTTGACAGGGCATGATTCACCCCTCCACTTT. V and J are TRBV19 and TRBJ1-6; TRBD1 matches at 7 bases. Trimming took 5 bases from V and 8 from J; bases not matched to a gene: 6. Germline lookup yields CDR1 LNHDA and CDR2 SQIVND (reference sequence). The CDR3 covers 14 residues.

This clone came up a few times. The rearrangement links TRBV6-6 to TRBJ1-2, with D possibly TRBD1 on 5 matching bases. This CDR3 is built from 14 residues. Trimming removed 2 bases from V and 4 bases from J, with 11 bases in between. In germline, CDR1 is MNHNY, CDR2 SVGAGI (reference sequence). In DNA, the CDR3 is TGTGCCAGCAGTTACCCAGGGATGACCTATGGCTACACCTTC. This translates into CASSYPGMTYGYTF.

The chain is built from TRBV5-1 and TRBJ2-1; 8 positions agree with TRBD1. The CDR3 length is 15 residues. The germline V gene has CDR1 SGHRS and CDR2 YFSETQ. V lost 4 bases and J lost 6; bases outside the gene matches: 9. CDR3 residues: CASSPGQGGINEQFF. CDR3 coding DNA: TGCGCCAGCAGCCCTGGACAGGGTGGGATCAATGAGCAGTTCTTC.

As to this clone: At one end the junction does not follow the germline gene, possibly because of a read error. V usage is TRBV4-3 and J usage is TRBJ1-4; no firm D call. The germline V gene has CDR1 LGHNA and CDR2 YSLEER. The CDR3 contains 15 residues. The CDR3: CANSRTEGTNEKLFF. CDR3 DNA sequence: TGCGCCAACAGCCGAACTGAGGGAACTAATGAAAAACTGTTTTTT.

V is TRBV9 and J is TRBJ1-1; D call uncertain. Per germline, CDR1 SGDLS and CDR2 YYNGEE. V was shortened by 0 bases and J by 5 bases, with 14 bases between the two germline ends. The CDR3 runs to 15 residues. The CDR3 spells CASSVAPTRGTEAFF. DNA for the CDR3: TGTGCCAGCAGCGTAGCCCCGACCCGGGGTACTGAAGCTTTCTTT.

The chain employs TRBV11-3 and TRBJ2-5, with 8 bases that match TRBD2. Germline V gene lookup returns CDR1 SGHNT and CDR2 YENEEA. V trimming: 3 bases; J trimming: 5 bases; junction bases outside the gene matches: 8. This CDR3 has 15 residues. The CDR3 spells CASSLGSGGGETQYF. The CDR3 DNA follows: TGTGCCAGCAGCTTGGGAAGCGGGGGCGGGGAGACCCAGTACTTC.

This clone was seen a single time. The chain employs TRBV5-8 and TRBJ1-1; TRBD1 is a possible D gene (6 bases). This CDR3 region has 14 residues. Per the germline V gene, CDR1 is SGHTS and CDR2 is YDEGEE. The V end was cut by 5 bases, the J end by 1 base, with 12 bases between. This CDR3 is CASSSRDTNTEAFF. DNA of the CDR3: TGTGCCAGCAGTAGCCGGGACACGAACACTGAAGCTTTCTTT. The full variable domain, rest sourced from reference TRBV5-8 and TRBJ1-1, is EAGVTQSPTHLIKTRGQQATLRCSPISGHTSVYWYQQALGLGLQFLLWYDEGEERNRGNFPPRFSGRQFPNYSSELNVNALELEDSALYLCASSSRDTNTEAFFGQGTRLTVV.

The chain couples TRBV9 to TRBJ1-1; D unresolved. V was cut by 8 bases and J by 11 bases, with 16 bases left in between. The CDR3 runs 11 residues. Germline V lookup: CDR1 SGDLS, CDR2 YYNGEE. In DNA, the CDR3 is TGTGCCAGTGGTTCCGGAGGTTGGGCTTTCTTT. It codes for CASGSGGWAFF. Together with reference TRBV9 and TRBJ1-1, the CDR3 gives the full variable domain: DSGVTQTPKHLITATGQRVTLRCSPRSGDLSVYWYQQSLDQGLQFLIQYYNGEERAKGNILERFSAQQFPDLHSELNLSSLELGDSALYFCASGSGGWAFFGQGTRLTVV.

V usage is TRBV4-3 and J usage is TRBJ1-4; TRBD1 aligns across 7 bases. Germline CDR1 reads LGHNA; CDR2 reads YSLEER. V lost 8 bases, J lost 5 bases, and 5 bases stayed unmatched. The CDR3 is made up of 13 amino acids. CDR3 loop: CASQETGNEKLFF. In nucleotides, the CDR3 is TGCGCCAGCCAGGAGACAGGGAATGAAAAACTGTTTTTT.